Presented here are 30 T cell receptor beta chains from one specimen sequenced in a study of immune evolution from preneoplasia to lung adenocarcinoma. Profiling relied on immunoSEQ multiplex PCR, and the TCRdb table lists in-frame clones only, not all of them. The repertoire includes about 5,200 clones, about 75% of them detected once, and roughly 25% sits in the top ten. Sequenced material: FFPE normal lung tissue adjacent to the tumor. These receptor sequences come from a person aged 55 to 75 with lung adenocarcinoma.

This sequence joins TRBV29-1 and TRBJ2-5; D unresolved. Germline V gene lookup returns CDR1 SQVTM and CDR2 ANQGSEA. Trimming took off 2 bases at V and 5 bases at J, with 15 bases between the two ends. There are 14 residues in the CDR3. CDR3 nucleotide sequence: TGCAGCGTTGAACACTATGCCCCCCGCGAGACCCAGTACTTC. It encodes CSVEHYAPRETQYF.

The genes are TRBV6-5 and TRBJ1-4, with 7 bases lining up with TRBD1. Germline CDR1 and CDR2: MNHEY and SVGAGI. The J segment lost 1 base and the V segment lost 7 bases, leaving 3 bases of the junction unmatched. The CDR3 runs 14 residues. CDR3 DNA sequence: TGTGCCAGCACCCGGGACAGAACTAATGAAAAACTGTTTTTT. Its translation: CASTRDRTNEKLFF.

In regard to this clone: The same CDR3 also results from other DNA sequences found in this sample. The chain employs TRBV5-1 and TRBJ2-5; a possible D gene is TRBD1 (5 bases). Germline-derived CDR1 and CDR2 are SGHRS and YFSETQ. This CDR3 is built from 13 residues. V lost 0 bases and J lost 7, with 10 bases in between. The CDR3 DNA sequence: TGCGCCAGCAGCTTGGGACAGAGAGGGACCCAGTACTTC. Amino acid sequence: CASSLGQRGTQYF.

The chain uses TRBV2 and TRBJ2-3; D is uncertain. There are 12 residues in the CDR3. Germline values: CDR1 SNHLY, CDR2 FYNNEI. Trimming took off 6 bases at V and 2 bases at J, with 6 bases between the two ends. For the CDR3, the DNA is TGTGCCAGCAGGACGACCACAGATACGCAGTATTTT. Translated, it gives CASRTTTDTQYF.

This clone was recorded once. The V and J genes are TRBV7-8 and TRBJ2-7; the D is unclear. V was trimmed by 4 bases and J by 4 bases, leaving 26 bases between them. This CDR3 contains 18 residues. Germline CDR1 SGHVS, CDR2 FQNEAQ. The CDR3 spells CASSSRPRRQALEYEQYF. CDR3 DNA: TGTGCCAGCAGCTCACGCCCGAGGCGGCAGGCGCTAGAGTACGAGCAGTACTTC. The full variable domain, in which reference TRBV7-8 and TRBJ2-7 provide the parts outside the CDR3, is GAGVSQSPRYKVAKRGQDVALRCDPISGHVSLFWYQQALGQGPEFLTYFQNEAQLDKSGLPSDRFFAERPEGSVSTLKIQRTQQEDSAVYLCASSSRPRRQALEYEQYFGPGTRLTVT.

The chain recombines TRBV2 with TRBJ2-5; tentative D call: TRBD2 (6 bases). Trimming left V 5 bases short and J 11 bases short, with 15 bases between. In germline, CDR1 is SNHLY, CDR2 FYNNEI. This CDR3 has 12 residues. The CDR3 is CASSTTSNGQYF. The DNA for the CDR3 is TGTGCCAGCAGTACGACTAGTAACGGGCAGTACTTC.

The chain has TRBV28 and TRBJ2-1; D gene unclear. CDR1 and CDR2 (germline): MDHEN, SYDVKM. Trimming pared 5 bases from V and 14 bases from J, leaving 4 bases between. CDR3 length: 8 amino acids. The DNA of the CDR3 is TGTGCCAGCAGTGGCGAGTTCTTC. As protein: CASSGEFF.

The chain employs TRBV19 and TRBJ2-7, with D possibly TRBD2 on 6 matching bases. CDR1 and CDR2 from the germline V gene are LNHDA and SQIVND (reference sequence). Trimming shortened V by 4 bases and J by 3 bases, and 25 bases separated the two germline ends. This CDR3 has 18 amino acids. The CDR3 nucleotides read TGTGCCAGTAGTAGGGGGGTAAGCATCTGGGTCCCCCACTACGAGCAGTACTTC. Protein product: CASSRGVSIWVPHYEQYF.

The chain employs TRBV6-1 and TRBJ2-5, with D perhaps matching TRBD1 (6 bases). The length of the CDR3 is 19 residues. Germline V lookup: CDR1 MNHNS, CDR2 SASEGT. V lost 3 bases and J lost 5, with 28 bases in between. In DNA form, the CDR3 reads TGTGCCAGCAGTGAGGCGCACAAGTCCACAGGGCCAACAACCGAGACCCAGTACTTC. This encodes CASSEAHKSTGPTTETQYF.

The CDR3 region has the DNA TGTGCCAGCAGCTTTAGTCTAACAGGGGAGCTGTTTTTT. Its protein is CASSFSLTGELFF. The chain combines TRBV5-4 with TRBJ2-2; D unclear. The CDR3 extends over 13 amino acids. The V gene's germline CDR1 is SGHNT and CDR2 YYREEE (reference sequence). V was cut by 2 bases and J by 8 bases, with 10 bases left in between.

V is TRBV6-5 and J is TRBJ2-5, with D possibly matching TRBD1 (6 bases). CDR1 is MNHEY and CDR2 is SVGAGI in the germline V gene. The CDR3 is made up of 14 amino acids. Trimming stripped 2 bases from V and 5 bases from J, with 12 bases between. CDR3 bases: TGTGCCAGCAGTTACAGGGGGACCGATGAGACCCAGTACTTC. It encodes CASSYRGTDETQYF.

The chain carries TRBV5-6 and TRBJ1-3; D is undetermined. The CDR3 has 14 residues. V lost 0 bases and J 1 base, leaving 5 bases between the germline ends. CDR1 is SGHDT, CDR2 YYEEEE, per germline. This CDR3 is CASSLVGSGNTIYF. The CDR3 DNA is TGTGCCAGCAGCTTGGTGGGGTCTGGAAACACCATATATTTT.

The V call is TRBV5-1, the J call TRBJ2-5; 14 positions agree with TRBD2. The ends lost 4 bases at V and 7 bases at J; junction bases unmatched: 15. CDR1 and CDR2 from the germline V gene are SGHRS and YFSETQ. The length of the CDR3 is 18 residues. CDR3 DNA sequence: TGCGCCAGCAGCCAGGGCGGGACTAGCGGGAGCCACGAGGGGACCCAGTACTTC. Translation: CASSQGGTSGSHEGTQYF.

This chain uses TRBV30 with TRBJ1-3; TRBD1 matches 7 bases. This CDR3 spans 12 amino acids. Germline CDR1 is GTSNPN and CDR2 is SVGIG (reference sequence). V lost 7 bases to trimming and J lost 7 bases; unmatched junction nucleotides: 7. The CDR3: CAFPVQGNTIYF. As DNA, the CDR3 is TGTGCCTTTCCCGTACAGGGGAACACCATATATTTT.

The V gene is TRBV7-8, the J gene TRBJ2-1; D gene unclear. From germline, CDR1 is SGHVS and CDR2 FQNEAQ. The length of the CDR3 is 13 residues. V lost 4 bases to trimming and J lost 13 bases, with 17 bases between them. The chain's CDR3 is CASSSTLVGHQFF. The CDR3 DNA sequence: TGTGCCAGCAGCTCTACCCTCGTTGGTCACCAGTTCTTC.

The V call is TRBV25-1, the J call TRBJ1-5; 8 nucleotides align to TRBD1. This CDR3 region has 14 residues. V was pared by 5 bases and J by 3 bases, with 3 bases of the junction left unmatched. The germline CDR1 and CDR2 sequences are MGHDK and SYGVNS. The CDR3 here is CASSYRGNNQPQHF. The CDR3 nucleotides read TGTGCCAGCAGTTACAGGGGGAACAATCAGCCCCAGCATTTT.

The chain has TRBV4-2 and TRBJ1-4; tentatively, D is TRBD1 (6 bases). Between the trimmed V and J ends, which lost 3 bases and 7 bases, there was a span of 15 bases. The CDR3 contains 15 residues. Looked up from germline, CDR1 is LGHNA and CDR2 is YNFKEQ. The DNA of the CDR3 is TGTGCCAGCAGCCAGATGGACAGCCGGAGTGAAAAACTGTTTTTT. Translated, it gives CASSQMDSRSEKLFF.

This clone has just one count. In DNA form, the CDR3 reads TGCGCCAGCAGCGAGAACTACGAGCAGTACTTC. This codes for CASSENYEQYF. The chain has TRBV5-1 and TRBJ2-7; D uncertain. The CDR3 is made up of 11 amino acids. V gave up 4 bases and J gave up 3 bases, with 5 bases separating them. From germline, CDR1 is SGHRS and CDR2 YFSETQ. The whole variable domain, remainder taken from reference TRBV5-1 and TRBJ2-7, is KAGVTQTPRYLIKTRGQQVTLSCSPISGHRSVSWYQQTPGQGLQFLFEYFSETQRNKGNFPGRFSGRQFSNSRSEMNVSTLELGDSALYLCASSENYEQYFGPGTRLTVT.

V and J are TRBV13 and TRBJ2-7; 10 bases are a match to TRBD2. Germline V gene lookup returns CDR1 PRHDT and CDR2 FYEKMQ (reference sequence). The CDR3 contains 16 residues. Losses at the gene ends were 0 bases for V and 0 bases for J; bases not matched to a gene: 2. DNA for the CDR3: TGTGCCAGCAGCTTAGGCGGACTAGCGGACTCCTACGAGCAGTACTTC. Amino acids: CASSLGGLADSYEQYF.

This chain connects TRBV6-1 to TRBJ2-5; no clear D gene. Trimming shortened V by 3 bases and J by 6 bases, and 14 bases separated the two germline ends. Germline lookup yields CDR1 MNHNS and CDR2 SASEGT. The CDR3 extends over 14 amino acids. The CDR3 sequence is CASSDSTVSKTQYF. The DNA of the CDR3 is TGTGCCAGCAGTGACAGCACCGTCTCCAAGACCCAGTACTTC.

CDR3: CASSQDPTSGAHEQYF. DNA of the CDR3: TGCGCCAGCAGCCAAGATCCGACTAGCGGGGCCCACGAGCAGTACTTC. The chain uses TRBV4-1 and TRBJ2-7; 11 nucleotides agree with TRBD2. V was pared by 0 bases and J by 5 bases, with 6 bases of the junction left unmatched. Germline lookup yields CDR1 MGHRA and CDR2 YSYEKL. CDR3 length equals 16 residues.

The V gene is TRBV6-5, the J gene TRBJ2-5; D may be TRBD2 (6 bases). The germline gives CDR1 MNHEY, CDR2 SVGAGI. The CDR3 runs 16 residues. V lost 0 bases and J 1 base, leaving 12 bases between the germline ends. DNA of the CDR3: TGTGCCAGCAGTTACTCGGGGGGACCAGGCCAAGAGACCCAGTACTTC. It is translated as CASSYSGGPGQETQYF.

In DNA, the CDR3 is TGCAGCGTCGGTGGACTAGCGGGAGGCAATGAGCAGTTCTTC. Its protein product is CSVGGLAGGNEQFF. The chain recombines TRBV29-1 with TRBJ2-1; 14 bases are a match to TRBD2. The CDR3 loop spans 14 amino acids. Trimming took 6 bases from V and 6 from J; bases not matched to a gene: 4. Germline values: CDR1 SQVTM, CDR2 ANQGSEA.

V usage is TRBV27 and J usage is TRBJ2-7; perhaps D is TRBD1 or TRBD2 (5 bases each). The CDR3 loop spans 15 amino acids. The germline V gene encodes CDR1 MNHEY and CDR2 SMNVEV (reference sequence). V was trimmed by 8 bases and J by 2 bases, leaving 19 bases between them. The CDR3 loop is CASRSPGSLPYEQYF. Written as DNA, the CDR3 is TGTGCCAGCCGTTCTCCAGGGAGCCTACCCTACGAGCAGTACTTC.

The rearrangement uses TRBV7-6 and TRBJ1-3; TRBD1 might be the D (6 bases). The CDR3 has 13 amino acids. V dropped 5 bases and J dropped 4 bases, with 9 bases sitting between them. In germline, CDR1 is SGHVS, CDR2 FNYEAQ. The CDR3 region is CASSPTGGNTIYF. CDR3 coding DNA: TGTGCCAGCAGCCCTACAGGGGGAAACACCATATATTTT.

This clone came up a few times. The chain is built from TRBV28 and TRBJ2-7; possible D gene TRBD1, 7 bases. The CDR3 is made up of 15 amino acids. Trimming took 6 bases from V and 6 from J, leaving 21 bases between them. Germline loops: CDR1 MDHEN, CDR2 SYDVKM. In DNA, the CDR3 is TGTGCCAGCAGCCTCGGCGGGACAGCGGTTATCGAGCAGTACTTC. Amino acid sequence: CASSLGGTAVIEQYF. The variable domain in full, completed from reference TRBV28 and TRBJ2-7, reads DVKVTQSSRYLVKRTGEKVFLECVQDMDHENMFWYRQDPGLGLRLIYFSYDVKMKEKGDIPEGYSVSREKKERFSLILESASTNQTSMYLCASSLGGTAVIEQYFGPGTRLTVT.

As to this clone: At one boundary the junction diverges from the germline segment, which might be a read error. The chain couples TRBV4-3 to TRBJ1-1; D unclear. This CDR3 is 13 amino acids long. CDR1 and CDR2 (germline): LGHNA, YSLEER. The CDR3 DNA reads as TGCGCCAGCAGCCCCTCAAGGAACACTGAAGCTTCCTTT. This gives the protein CASSPSRNTEASF.

The chain carries TRBV28 and TRBJ1-2; D call uncertain. The V end was cut by 2 bases, the J end by 8 bases, with 15 bases between. Germline V gene sequence: CDR1 MDHEN, CDR2 SYDVKM. This CDR3 is 14 amino acids long. CDR3 protein: CASSLLIGREGYTF. Here the CDR3 DNA reads TGTGCCAGCAGTTTACTAATAGGGCGTGAAGGCTACACCTTC.

This chain links TRBV10-3 with TRBJ1-1; TRBD1 matches at 8 bases. CDR3 length: 14 residues. Germline V gene data show CDR1 as ENHRY and CDR2 as SYGVKD. J lost 8 bases, V lost 5 bases, and 10 bases had no gene match. The CDR3 DNA is TGTGCCATCAGTCAACTACCCGACAGGGGAGAAGCTTTCTTT. This sequence encodes CAISQLPDRGEAFF.

The chain recombines TRBV19 with TRBJ1-4; D is unresolved. In germline, CDR1 is LNHDA, CDR2 SQIVND (reference sequence). V was trimmed by 7 bases and J by 7 bases, leaving 10 bases between them. This CDR3 region has 12 residues. The CDR3 bases are TGTGCCAGTATGGGAGGAGGTGAAAAACTGTTTTTT. Residues: CASMGGGEKLFF.